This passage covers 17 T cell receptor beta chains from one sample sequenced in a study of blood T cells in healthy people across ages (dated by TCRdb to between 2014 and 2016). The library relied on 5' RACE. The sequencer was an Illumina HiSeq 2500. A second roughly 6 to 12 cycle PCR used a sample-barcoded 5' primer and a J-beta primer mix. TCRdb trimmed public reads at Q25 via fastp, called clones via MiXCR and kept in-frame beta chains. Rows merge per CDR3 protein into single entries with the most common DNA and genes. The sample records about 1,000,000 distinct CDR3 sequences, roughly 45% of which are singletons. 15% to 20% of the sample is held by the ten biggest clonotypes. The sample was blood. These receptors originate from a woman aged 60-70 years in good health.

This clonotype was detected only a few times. CDR3 in DNA: TGCGCCAGCAGCTTGGAGTGGCGGGAGGACTCCTACGAGCAGTACTTC. Its protein product is CASSLEWREDSYEQYF. This chain connects TRBV5-1 to TRBJ2-7; TRBD2 agrees at 8 bases. The CDR3 has 16 residues. With V trimmed by 0 bases and J by 0 bases, 5 bases remained unmatched. Germline V gene sequence: CDR1 SGHRS, CDR2 YFSETQ.

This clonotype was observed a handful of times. CDR3 residues: CASSVSGALYEQYF. The CDR3 region has the DNA TGTGCCAGCAGCGTTAGCGGGGCCCTCTACGAGCAGTACTTC. The V call is TRBV11-2, the J call TRBJ2-1, with 8 bases lining up with TRBD2. The J call may not be correct, given that the DNA end is closer to TRBJ2-7. Germline lookup yields CDR1 SGHAT and CDR2 FQNNGV. CDR3 length equals 14 residues.

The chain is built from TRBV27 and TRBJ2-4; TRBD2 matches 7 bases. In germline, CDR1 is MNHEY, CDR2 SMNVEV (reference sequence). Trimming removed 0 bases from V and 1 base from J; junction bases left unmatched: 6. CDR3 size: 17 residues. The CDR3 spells CASSLSSGNGAKNIQYF. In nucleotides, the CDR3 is TGTGCCAGCAGTTTATCCAGCGGGAATGGGGCCAAAAACATTCAGTACTTC.

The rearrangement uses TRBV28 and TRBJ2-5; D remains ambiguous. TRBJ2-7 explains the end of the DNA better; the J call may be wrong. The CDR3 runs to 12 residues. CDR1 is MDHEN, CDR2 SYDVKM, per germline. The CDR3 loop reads CATSTVWHEQYF. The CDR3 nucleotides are TGTGCCACCTCCACCGTCTGGCACGAGCAGTACTTC.

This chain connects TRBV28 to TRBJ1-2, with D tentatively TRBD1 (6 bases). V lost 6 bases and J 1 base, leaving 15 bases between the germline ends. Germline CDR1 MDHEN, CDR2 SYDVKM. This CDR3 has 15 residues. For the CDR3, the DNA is TGTGCCAGCAGCCCTACAGGACAGCTTAACTATGGCTACACCTTC. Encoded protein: CASSPTGQLNYGYTF.

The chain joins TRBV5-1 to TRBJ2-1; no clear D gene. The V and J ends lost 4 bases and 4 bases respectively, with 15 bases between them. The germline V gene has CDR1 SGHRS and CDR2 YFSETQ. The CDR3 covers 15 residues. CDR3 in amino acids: CASSEGARKYNEQFF. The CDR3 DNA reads TGCGCCAGCAGCGAAGGTGCAAGAAAATACAATGAGCAGTTCTTC.

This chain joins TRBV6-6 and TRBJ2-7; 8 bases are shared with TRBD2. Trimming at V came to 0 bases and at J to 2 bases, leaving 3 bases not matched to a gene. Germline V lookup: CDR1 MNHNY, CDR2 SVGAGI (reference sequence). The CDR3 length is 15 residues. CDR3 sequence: CASSYSKAGAYEQYF. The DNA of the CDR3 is TGTGCCAGCAGTTACTCAAAAGCGGGAGCCTACGAGCAGTACTTC.

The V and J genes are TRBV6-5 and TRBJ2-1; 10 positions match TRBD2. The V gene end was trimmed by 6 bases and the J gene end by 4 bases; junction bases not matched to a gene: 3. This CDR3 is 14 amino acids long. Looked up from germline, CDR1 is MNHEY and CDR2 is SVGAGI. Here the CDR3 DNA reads TGTGCCAGCAGGGCGGGACTAGCGTACAATGAGCAGTTCTTC. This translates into CASRAGLAYNEQFF.

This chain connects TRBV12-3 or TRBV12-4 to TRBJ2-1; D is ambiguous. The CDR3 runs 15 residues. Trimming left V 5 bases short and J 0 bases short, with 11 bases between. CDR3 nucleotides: TGTGCCAGCAGTGTGAGCGCGAGCTCCTACAATGAGCAGTTCTTC. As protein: CASSVSASSYNEQFF.

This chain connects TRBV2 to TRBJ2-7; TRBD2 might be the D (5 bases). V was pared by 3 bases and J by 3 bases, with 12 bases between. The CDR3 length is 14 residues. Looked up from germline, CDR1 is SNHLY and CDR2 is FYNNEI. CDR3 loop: CASSDDSDIYEQYF. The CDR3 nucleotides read TGTGCCAGCAGTGATGATAGCGACATCTACGAGCAGTACTTC.

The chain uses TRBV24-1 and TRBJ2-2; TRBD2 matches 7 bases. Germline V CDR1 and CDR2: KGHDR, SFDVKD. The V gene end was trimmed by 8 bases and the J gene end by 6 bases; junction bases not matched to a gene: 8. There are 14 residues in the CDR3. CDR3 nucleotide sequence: TGTGCCACCAAAGGGAGGGAGTTTTCCGGGGAGCTGTTTTTT. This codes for CATKGREFSGELFF.

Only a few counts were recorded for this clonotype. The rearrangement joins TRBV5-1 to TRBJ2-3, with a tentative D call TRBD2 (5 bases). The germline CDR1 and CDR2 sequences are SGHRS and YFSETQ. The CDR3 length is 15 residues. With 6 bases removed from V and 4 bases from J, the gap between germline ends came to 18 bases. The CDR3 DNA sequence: TGCGCCAGCACGGGGTCGGCGGAGCGCTCAGATACGCAGTATTTT. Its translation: CASTGSAERSDTQYF.

The CDR3 DNA is TGTGCCATCAGTGAGTTTACAGGCGCTGCGGATACGCAGTATTTT. Translation gives CAISEFTGAADTQYF. The rearrangement links TRBV10-3 to TRBJ2-3; a possible D gene is TRBD1 (5 bases). Germline V gene sequence: CDR1 ENHRY, CDR2 SYGVKD. This CDR3 region has 15 residues. Trimming left V 1 base short and J 6 bases short, with 14 bases between.

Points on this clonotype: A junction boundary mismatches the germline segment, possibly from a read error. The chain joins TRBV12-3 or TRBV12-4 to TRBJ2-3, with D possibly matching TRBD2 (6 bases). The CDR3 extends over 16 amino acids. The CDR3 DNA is TGTGCCAGCAGTGGTGATCAGCGGGTGGGACCAGATGCGCAGTATTTT. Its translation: CASSGDQRVGPDAQYF.

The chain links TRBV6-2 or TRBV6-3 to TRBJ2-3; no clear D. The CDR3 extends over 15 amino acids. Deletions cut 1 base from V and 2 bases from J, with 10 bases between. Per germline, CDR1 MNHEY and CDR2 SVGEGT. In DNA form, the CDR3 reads TGTGCCAGCAGTTACTTGGTGGGATACACAGATACGCAGTATTTT. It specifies CASSYLVGYTDTQYF.

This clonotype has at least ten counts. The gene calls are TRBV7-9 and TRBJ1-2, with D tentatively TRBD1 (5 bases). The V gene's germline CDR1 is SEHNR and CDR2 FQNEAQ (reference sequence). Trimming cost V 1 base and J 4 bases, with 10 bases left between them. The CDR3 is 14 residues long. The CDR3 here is CASSLGGRGYGYTF. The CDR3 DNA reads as TGTGCCAGCAGCTTAGGGGGCCGTGGCTATGGCTACACCTTC.

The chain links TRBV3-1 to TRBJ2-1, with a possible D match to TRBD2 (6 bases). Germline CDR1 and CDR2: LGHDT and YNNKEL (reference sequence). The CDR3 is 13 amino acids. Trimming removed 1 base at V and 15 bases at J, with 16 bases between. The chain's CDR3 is CASSQAKREVPFF. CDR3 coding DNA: TGTGCCAGCAGCCAAGCCAAGAGGGAGGTACCGTTCTTC.